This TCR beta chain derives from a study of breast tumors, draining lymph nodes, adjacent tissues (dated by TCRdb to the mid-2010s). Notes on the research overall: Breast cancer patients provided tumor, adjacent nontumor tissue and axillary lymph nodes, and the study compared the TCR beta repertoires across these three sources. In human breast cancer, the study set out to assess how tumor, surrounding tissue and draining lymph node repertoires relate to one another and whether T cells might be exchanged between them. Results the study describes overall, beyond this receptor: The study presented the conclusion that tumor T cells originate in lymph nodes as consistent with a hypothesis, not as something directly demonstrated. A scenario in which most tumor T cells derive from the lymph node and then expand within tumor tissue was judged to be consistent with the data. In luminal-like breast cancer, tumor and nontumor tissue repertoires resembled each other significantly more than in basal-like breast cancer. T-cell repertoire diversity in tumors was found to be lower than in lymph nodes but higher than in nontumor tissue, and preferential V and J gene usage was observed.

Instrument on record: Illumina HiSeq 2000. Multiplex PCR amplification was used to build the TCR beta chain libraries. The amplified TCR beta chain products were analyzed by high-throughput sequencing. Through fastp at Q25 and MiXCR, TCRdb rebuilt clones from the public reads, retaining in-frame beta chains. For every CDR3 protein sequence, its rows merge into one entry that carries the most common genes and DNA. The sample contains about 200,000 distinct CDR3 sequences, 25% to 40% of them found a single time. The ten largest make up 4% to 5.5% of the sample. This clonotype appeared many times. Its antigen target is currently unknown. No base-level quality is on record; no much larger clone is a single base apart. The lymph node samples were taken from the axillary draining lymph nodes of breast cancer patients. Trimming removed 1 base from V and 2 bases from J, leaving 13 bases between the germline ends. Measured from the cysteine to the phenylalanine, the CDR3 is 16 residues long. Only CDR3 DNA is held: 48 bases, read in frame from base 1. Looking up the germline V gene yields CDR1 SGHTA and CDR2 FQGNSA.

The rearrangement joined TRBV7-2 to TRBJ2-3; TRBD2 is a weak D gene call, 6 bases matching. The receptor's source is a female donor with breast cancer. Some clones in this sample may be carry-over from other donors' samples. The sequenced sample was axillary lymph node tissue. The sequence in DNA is TGTGCCAGCAGCTTAGAGATAGCGGCCAACACAGATACGCAGTATTTT. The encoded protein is CASSLEIAANTDTQYF.